The T cell receptor (beta chain) under discussion was sequenced for a study of OX40 agonist ivuxolimab in advanced cancers. Some background on the complete study: The costimulatory receptor OX40 (CD134) was targeted by ivuxolimab, a fully human IgG2 agonistic monoclonal antibody. Intravenous ivuxolimab was administered to patients every 2 weeks at six dose levels: 0.01, 0.1, 0.3, 1.5, 3 and 10 mg/kg. Among the roughly 52 dose-escalation patients, approximately 20 had hepatocellular carcinoma, 15 or so melanoma, 9 renal cell carcinoma and 9 head and neck cancer. In the dose-escalation cohort, more than 80% of patients were male, and the mean age was 60 years with a range of roughly 20 to 85. Patients were allowed to have had prior anti-PD-1, anti-PD-L1 or anti-CTLA-4 therapy, and approximately 41% of the dose-escalation patients had previously received checkpoint inhibitors. Partial responses occurred in three dose-escalation patients: two with cutaneous melanoma and one with hepatocellular carcinoma. The purpose of peripheral TCRbeta sequencing was to test whether ivuxolimab changed TCR sequence diversity and led to clonal T-cell expansion. The monotherapy dose-escalation portion (N = 52 patients) of the phase I ivuxolimab trial is reported in the paper.

To sequence the TCRbeta CDR3 region, genomic DNA was isolated from the sorted cells. The immunoSEQ Assay was used to sequence the TCRbeta CDR3 regions. TCRdb obtained this table from immuneACCESS and retained in-frame rearrangements with V and J assigned. These tables miss some clones; where compared with another copy, unresolved V genes account for less than half of the shortfall, and the remainder is unexplained. The sample contains some 80,000 clones, roughly 86% of them found a single time. 25% of the sample belongs to the ten largest clones. The trial excluded patients who had a history of autoimmune disease or were on systemic immunosuppression. Peripheral blood for TCR sequencing was drawn from every dose cohort at baseline, at cycle 4 day 1 and at cycle 7 day 1. Samples came from an open-label, multicenter, first-in-human phase I dose-escalation trial of ivuxolimab. Adults with locally advanced or metastatic head and neck squamous cell, hepatocellular, melanoma or renal cell carcinoma were enrolled in the trial. Before TCR sequencing, CD4+ and CD8+ T cells were separately sorted from peripheral blood.

A note on this clone: Its antigen is still unknown. Per-base qualities were not stored, and no clone one base away is much larger.

Reading from cysteine to phenylalanine, the CDR3 counts 13 amino acids. The only DNA kept is the CDR3, 39 bases in frame from the first base. At the junction V is shortened by 4 bases and J by 3 bases, with 9 bases in between. The germline V gene gives CDR1 as MDHEN and CDR2 as SYDVKM. What the work shows at the level of the full study, not this receptor alone: The antigen specificity of the peripheral T cells that underwent clonal expansion was not determined. Clonal expansion of both CD4+ and CD8+ blood T cells was observed from baseline to week 6 at doses 0.1 to 3.0 mg/kg. In the 0.1-3.0 mg/kg groups, partial responders had among the lowest normalized peripheral clonal expansion, particularly in CD8+ T cells. On average, CD8+ T cells showed more expanded clones than CD4+ T cells after ivuxolimab. Low levels of normalized T-cell clonal expansion were also seen in some patients who did not respond.

Recombination joined TRBV28 with TRBJ1-1; a tentative D match to TRBD1 spans 6 bases. This clonotype originated in an adult with an advanced solid tumor such as melanoma, head and neck, liver or kidney cancer. The sequencing here drew on CD4+ or CD8+ T cells sorted from blood, taken in a trial of the OX40 agonist ivuxolimab. The CDR3 in this case is CASSSQGYTEAFF. The DNA sequence is TGTGCCAGCAGTTCACAGGGTTACACTGAAGCTTTCTTT. Reference TRBV28 and TRBJ1-1 genes cover what lies past the CDR3, so the full variable domain is DVKVTQSSRYLVKRTGEKVFLECVQDMDHENMFWYRQDPGLGLRLIYFSYDVKMKEKGDIPEGYSVSREKKERFSLILESASTNQTSMYLCASSSQGYTEAFFGQGTRLTVV.